This TCR beta chain was obtained from a study of blood T cell repertoires in COVID-19. At the level of the study: T cells, B-cell-depleted T cells, or PBMCs supplied cDNA or gDNA.

Trimming removed 3 bases from V and 6 bases from J; junction bases left unmatched: 22. The germline V gene encodes CDR1 SGHNT and CDR2 YENEEA. This CDR3 spans 20 amino acids. This table comes from immunoSEQ multiplex PCR, and its TCRdb copy is limited to in-frame clones, with some not included. The table lists fewer than 300,000 clones, more than 70% of them singletons. The sample was PBMCs or T cells enriched from blood (not recorded which). V is TRBV11-3 and J is TRBJ2-3; 9 positions match TRBD2. The source is a woman aged 40 to 50 with acute COVID-19. Here the CDR3 DNA reads TGTGCCAGCAGCTTTTTCCGGGACAACCGGTGGTTGCGGGAGGGCGATACGCAGTATTTT. The encoded protein is CASSFFRDNRWLREGDTQYF.